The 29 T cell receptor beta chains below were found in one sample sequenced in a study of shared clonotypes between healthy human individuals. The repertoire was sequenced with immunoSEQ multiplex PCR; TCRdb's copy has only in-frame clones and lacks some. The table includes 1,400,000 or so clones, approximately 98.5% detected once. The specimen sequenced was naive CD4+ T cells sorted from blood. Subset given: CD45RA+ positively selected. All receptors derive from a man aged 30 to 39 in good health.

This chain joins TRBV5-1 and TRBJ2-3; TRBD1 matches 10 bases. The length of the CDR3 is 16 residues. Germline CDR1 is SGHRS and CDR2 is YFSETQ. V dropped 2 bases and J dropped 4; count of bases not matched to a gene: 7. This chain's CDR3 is CASSFRGTGVSDTQYF. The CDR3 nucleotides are TGCGCCAGCAGCTTTCGAGGGACAGGGGTATCAGATACGCAGTATTTT.

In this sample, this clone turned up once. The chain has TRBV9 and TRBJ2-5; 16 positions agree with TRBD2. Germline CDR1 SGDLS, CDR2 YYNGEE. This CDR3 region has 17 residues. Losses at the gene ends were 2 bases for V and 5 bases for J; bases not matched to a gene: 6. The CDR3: CASSVGLAGGPDETQYF. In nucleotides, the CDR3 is TGTGCCAGCAGCGTGGGACTAGCGGGAGGGCCGGATGAGACCCAGTACTTC.

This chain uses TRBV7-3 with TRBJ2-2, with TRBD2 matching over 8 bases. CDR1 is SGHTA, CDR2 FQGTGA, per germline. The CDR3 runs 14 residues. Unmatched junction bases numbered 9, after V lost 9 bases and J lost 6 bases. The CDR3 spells CASTGGPTSGELFF. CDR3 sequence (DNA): TGTGCCAGTACGGGAGGGCCTACCTCCGGGGAGCTGTTTTTT.

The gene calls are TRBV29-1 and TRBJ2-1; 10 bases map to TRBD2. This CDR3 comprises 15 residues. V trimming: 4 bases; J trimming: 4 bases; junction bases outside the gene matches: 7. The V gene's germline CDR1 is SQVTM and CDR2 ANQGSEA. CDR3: CSVGGTSVGYNEQFF. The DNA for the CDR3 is TGCAGCGTTGGAGGGACTAGCGTAGGTTACAATGAGCAGTTCTTC.

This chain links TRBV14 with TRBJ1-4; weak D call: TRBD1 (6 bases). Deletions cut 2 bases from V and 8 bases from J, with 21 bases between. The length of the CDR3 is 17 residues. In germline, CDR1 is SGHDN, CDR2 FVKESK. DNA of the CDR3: TGTGCCAGCAGCCAATTCCCGGAATACAGGGAGGTGGAAAAACTGTTTTTT. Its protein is CASSQFPEYREVEKLFF. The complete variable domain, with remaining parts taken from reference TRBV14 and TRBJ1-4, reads EAGVTQFPSHSVIEKGQTVTLRCDPISGHDNLYWYRRVMGKEIKFLLHFVKESKQDESGMPNNRFLAERTGGTYSTLKVQPAELEDSGVYFCASSQFPEYREVEKLFFGSGTQLSVL.

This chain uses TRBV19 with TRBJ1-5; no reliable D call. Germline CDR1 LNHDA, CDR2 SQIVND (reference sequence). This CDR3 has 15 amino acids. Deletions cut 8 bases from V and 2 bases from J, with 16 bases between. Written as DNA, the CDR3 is TGTGCCAGTGGGATTGCTTGGGGTGGCAATCAGCCCCAGCATTTT. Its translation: CASGIAWGGNQPQHF.

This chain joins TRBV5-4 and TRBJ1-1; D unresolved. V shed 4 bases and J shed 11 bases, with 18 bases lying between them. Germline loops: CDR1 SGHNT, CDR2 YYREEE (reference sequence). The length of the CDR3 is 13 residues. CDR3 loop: CASSVEHSVRAFF. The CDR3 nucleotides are TGTGCCAGCAGCGTCGAACACTCAGTAAGGGCTTTCTTT.

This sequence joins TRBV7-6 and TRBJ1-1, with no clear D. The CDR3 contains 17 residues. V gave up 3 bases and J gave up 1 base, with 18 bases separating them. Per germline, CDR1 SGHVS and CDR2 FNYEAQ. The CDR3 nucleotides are TGTGCCAGCAGCTTTAGTCTCTTATCTTCCGCGAACACTGAAGCTTTCTTT. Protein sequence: CASSFSLLSSANTEAFF.

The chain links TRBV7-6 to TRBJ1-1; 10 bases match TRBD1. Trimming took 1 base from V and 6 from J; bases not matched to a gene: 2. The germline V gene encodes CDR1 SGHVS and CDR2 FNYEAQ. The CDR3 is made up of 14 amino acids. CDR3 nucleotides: TGTGCCAGCAGCTTAGGACAGGGGGCCGCTGAAGCTTTCTTT. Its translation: CASSLGQGAAEAFF. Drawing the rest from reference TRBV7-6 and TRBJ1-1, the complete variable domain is GAGVSQSPRYKVTKRGQDVALRCDPISGHVSLYWYRQALGQGPEFLTYFNYEAQQDKSGLPNDRFSAERPEGSISTLTIQRTEQRDSAMYRCASSLGQGAAEAFFGQGTRLTVV.

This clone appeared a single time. The CDR3: CASRVAGEYEQYF. In DNA, the CDR3 is TGTGCCAGCAGAGTAGCGGGAGAATACGAGCAGTACTTC. V and J are TRBV27 and TRBJ2-7; 9 positions match TRBD2. Germline CDR1 reads MNHEY; CDR2 reads SMNVEV (reference sequence). There are 13 residues in the CDR3. Trimming at V came to 6 bases and at J to 4 bases, leaving 4 bases not matched to a gene.

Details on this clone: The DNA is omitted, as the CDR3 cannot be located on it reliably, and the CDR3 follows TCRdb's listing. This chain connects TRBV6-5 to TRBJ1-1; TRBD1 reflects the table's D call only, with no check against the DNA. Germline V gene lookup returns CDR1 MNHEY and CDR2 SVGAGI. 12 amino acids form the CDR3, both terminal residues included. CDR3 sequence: CASSYVGQGTFF.

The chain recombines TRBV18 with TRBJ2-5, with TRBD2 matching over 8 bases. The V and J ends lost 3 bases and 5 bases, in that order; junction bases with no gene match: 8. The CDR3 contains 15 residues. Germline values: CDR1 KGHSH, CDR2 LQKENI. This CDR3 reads CASSPPAGVGETQYF. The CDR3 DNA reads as TGTGCCAGCTCACCCCCAGCGGGAGTCGGGGAGACCCAGTACTTC. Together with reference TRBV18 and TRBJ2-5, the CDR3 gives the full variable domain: NAGVMQNPRHLVRRRGQEARLRCSPMKGHSHVYWYRQLPEEGLKFMVYLQKENIIDESGMPKERFSAEFPKEGPSILRIQQVVRGDSAAYFCASSPPAGVGETQYFGPGTRLLVL.

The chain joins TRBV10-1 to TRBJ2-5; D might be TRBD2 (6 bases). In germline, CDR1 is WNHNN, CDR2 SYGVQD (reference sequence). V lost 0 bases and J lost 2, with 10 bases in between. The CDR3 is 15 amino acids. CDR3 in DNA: TGCGCCAGCAGTGAGTCGCCGGGGAGGCAAGAGACCCAGTACTTC. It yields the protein CASSESPGRQETQYF.

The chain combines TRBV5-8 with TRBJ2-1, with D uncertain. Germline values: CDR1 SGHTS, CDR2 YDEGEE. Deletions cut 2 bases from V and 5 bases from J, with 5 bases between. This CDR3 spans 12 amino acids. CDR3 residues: CASSFHNNEQFF. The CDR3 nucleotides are TGTGCCAGCAGCTTCCATAACAATGAGCAGTTCTTC.

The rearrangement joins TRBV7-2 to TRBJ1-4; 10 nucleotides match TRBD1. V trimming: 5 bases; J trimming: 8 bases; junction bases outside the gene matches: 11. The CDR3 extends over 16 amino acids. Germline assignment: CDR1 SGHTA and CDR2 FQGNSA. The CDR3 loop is CASSTVPGQGSEKLFF. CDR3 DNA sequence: TGTGCCAGCAGCACAGTGCCGGGACAGGGGAGCGAAAAACTGTTTTTT.

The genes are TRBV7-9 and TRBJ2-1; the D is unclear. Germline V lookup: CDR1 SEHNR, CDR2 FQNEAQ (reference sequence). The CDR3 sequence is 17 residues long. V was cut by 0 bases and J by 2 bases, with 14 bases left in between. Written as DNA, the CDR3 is TGTGCCAGCAGCTTAGCGCATTCGGGTTGGGCCTACAATGAGCAGTTCTTC. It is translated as CASSLAHSGWAYNEQFF.

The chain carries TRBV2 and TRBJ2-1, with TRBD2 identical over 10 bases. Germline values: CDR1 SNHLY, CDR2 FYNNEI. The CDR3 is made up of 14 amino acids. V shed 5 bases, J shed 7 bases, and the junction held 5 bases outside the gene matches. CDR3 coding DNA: TGTGCCAGCAGTCTAGCGGGAGTCAAGAATGAGCAGTTCTTC. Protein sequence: CASSLAGVKNEQFF.

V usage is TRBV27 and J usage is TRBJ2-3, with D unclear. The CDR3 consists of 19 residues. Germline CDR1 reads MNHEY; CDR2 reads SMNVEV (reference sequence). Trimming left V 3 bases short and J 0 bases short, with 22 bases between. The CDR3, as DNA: TGTGCCAGCAGTTTTCTTGCGCTTCATCGGCAGAGAAGCACAGATACGCAGTATTTT. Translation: CASSFLALHRQRSTDTQYF.

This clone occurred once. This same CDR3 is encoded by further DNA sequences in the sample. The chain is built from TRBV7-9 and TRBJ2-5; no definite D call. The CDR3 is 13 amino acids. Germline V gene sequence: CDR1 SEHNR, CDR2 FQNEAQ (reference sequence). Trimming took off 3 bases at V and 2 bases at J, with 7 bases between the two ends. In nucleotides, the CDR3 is TGTGCCAGCAGCTTTGGCAGACAAGAGACCCAGTACTTC. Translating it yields CASSFGRQETQYF.

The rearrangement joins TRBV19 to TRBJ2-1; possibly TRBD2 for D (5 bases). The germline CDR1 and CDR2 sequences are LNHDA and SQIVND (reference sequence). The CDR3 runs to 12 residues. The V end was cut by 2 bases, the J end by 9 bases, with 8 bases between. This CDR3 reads CASSIRGFEQFF. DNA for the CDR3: TGTGCCAGTAGTATACGGGGTTTTGAGCAGTTCTTC. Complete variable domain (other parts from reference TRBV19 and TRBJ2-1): DGGITQSPKYLFRKEGQNVTLSCEQNLNHDAMYWYRQDPGQGLRLIYYSQIVNDFQKGDIAEGYSVSREKKESFPLTVTSAQKNPTAFYLCASSIRGFEQFFGPGTRLTVL.

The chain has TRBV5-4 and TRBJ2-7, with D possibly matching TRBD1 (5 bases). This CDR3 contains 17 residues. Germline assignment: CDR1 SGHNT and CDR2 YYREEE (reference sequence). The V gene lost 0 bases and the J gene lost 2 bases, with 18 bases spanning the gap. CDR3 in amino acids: CASSLDPIWQGAYEQYF. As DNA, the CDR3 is TGTGCCAGCAGCTTGGATCCGATTTGGCAGGGCGCCTACGAGCAGTACTTC.

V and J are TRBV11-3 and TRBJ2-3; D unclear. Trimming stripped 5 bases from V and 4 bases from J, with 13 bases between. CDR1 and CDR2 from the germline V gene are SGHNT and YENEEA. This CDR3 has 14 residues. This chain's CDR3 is CASSQENSADTQYF. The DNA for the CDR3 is TGTGCCAGCAGCCAAGAGAACAGCGCAGATACGCAGTATTTT.

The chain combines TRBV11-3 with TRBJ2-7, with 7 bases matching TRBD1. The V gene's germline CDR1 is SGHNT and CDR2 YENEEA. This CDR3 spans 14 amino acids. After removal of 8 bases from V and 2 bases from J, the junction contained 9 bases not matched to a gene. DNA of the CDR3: TGTGCCAGCTGCCGGTTGGGGACAGCCTACGAGCAGTACTTC. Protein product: CASCRLGTAYEQYF.

CDR3 protein: CASSLMRGKEYF. Written as DNA, the CDR3 is TGTGCCAGCAGCTTGATGAGGGGTAAAGAGTACTTC. This sequence joins TRBV5-6 and TRBJ2-7; D might be TRBD1 or TRBD2, each matching 5 bases. Germline values: CDR1 SGHDT, CDR2 YYEEEE. The V end lost 1 base, the J end lost 11 bases, and 13 bases lay between the germline ends. The CDR3 extends over 12 amino acids. Full variable domain (missing parts from reference TRBV5-6 and TRBJ2-7): DAGVTQSPTHLIKTRGQQVTLRCSPKSGHDTVSWYQQALGQGPQFIFQYYEEEERQRGNFPDRFSGHQFPNYSSELNVNALLLGDSALYLCASSLMRGKEYFGPGTRLTVT.

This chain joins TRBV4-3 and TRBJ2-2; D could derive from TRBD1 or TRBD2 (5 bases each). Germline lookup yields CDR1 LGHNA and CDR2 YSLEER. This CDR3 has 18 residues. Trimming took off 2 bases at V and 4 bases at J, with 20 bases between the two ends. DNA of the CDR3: TGCGCCAGCAGCCAACGACACCGGGACCGCAGAACCACCGGGGAGCTGTTTTTT. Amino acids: CASSQRHRDRRTTGELFF.

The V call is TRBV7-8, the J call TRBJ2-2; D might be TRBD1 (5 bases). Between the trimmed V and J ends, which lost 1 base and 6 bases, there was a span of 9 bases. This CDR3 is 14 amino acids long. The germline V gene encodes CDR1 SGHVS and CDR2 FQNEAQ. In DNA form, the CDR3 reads TGTGCCAGCAGCTTAGAGCACAGGTCCGGGGAGCTGTTTTTT. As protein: CASSLEHRSGELFF.

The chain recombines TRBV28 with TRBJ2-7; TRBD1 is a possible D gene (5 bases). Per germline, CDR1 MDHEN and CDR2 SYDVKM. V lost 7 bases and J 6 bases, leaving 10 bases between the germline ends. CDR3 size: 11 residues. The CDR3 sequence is CASNGALEQYF. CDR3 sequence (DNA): TGTGCCAGCAATGGGGCCCTCGAGCAGTACTTC.

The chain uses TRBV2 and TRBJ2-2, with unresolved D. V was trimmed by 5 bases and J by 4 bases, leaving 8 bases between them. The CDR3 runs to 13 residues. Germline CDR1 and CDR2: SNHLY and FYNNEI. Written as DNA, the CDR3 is TGTGCCAGCAGTCTCGATAGCACCGGGGAGCTGTTTTTT. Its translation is CASSLDSTGELFF.

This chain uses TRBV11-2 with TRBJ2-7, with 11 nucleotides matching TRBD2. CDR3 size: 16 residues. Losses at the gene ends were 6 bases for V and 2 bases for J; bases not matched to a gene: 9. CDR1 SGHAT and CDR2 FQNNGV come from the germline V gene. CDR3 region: CASRRLAGGQAYEQYF. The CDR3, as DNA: TGTGCCAGCAGGCGGTTAGCGGGAGGGCAGGCCTACGAGCAGTACTTC.